Given below is one TCR beta chain in context. Its antigen has not been determined. Base-call qualities are not available, and no considerably larger clone is one nucleotide away. V is shortened by 6 bases, J by 0 bases, and the region joining them spans 8 bases. CDR1 and CDR2, looked up from the germline V gene, are KGHDR and SFDVKD. Inclusive of the bounding cysteine and phenylalanine, the CDR3 is 14 residues long. Kept here is only the CDR3 DNA, which spans 42 bases and is read in frame from base 1. The record originates from a study of response to subunit inactivated influenza vaccine (dated by TCRdb to the late 2010s). With regard to the full study: Deep quantitative profiling of the T cell receptor repertoire was used in the study to follow responses to a trivalent subunit inactivated influenza vaccine.

The library was obtained by RT-PCR. Sequencer: Illumina HiSeq 2500. Clones were called with MiXCR by TCRdb after fastp trimmed the public reads at Q25, and only in-frame beta chains were retained. Rows are combined by CDR3 protein, so each entry shows the most common genes and DNA. The sample data list 650,000 to 800,000 distinct CDR3 sequences, and under 20% of these were observed just once. Clones ranked in the top ten supply 11% of the sample. Paper-wide results and their limitations: It was suggested by the authors that each seasonal influenza vaccination may recruit only a limited number of new T cells.

The sequence came from a man aged 45-65 years who received an inactivated influenza vaccine. Donor details come from another sample of the same person, matched by shared clones. The V gene is TRBV24-1 and the J gene is TRBJ1-5, with TRBD1 perhaps the D gene, on 6 matching bases. The sample was PBMCs from blood, taken approximately 5 days after vaccination. The CDR3 protein: CATSNRASNQPQHF. The nucleotide sequence reads as follows: TGTGCCACCAGTAACAGGGCTAGCAATCAGCCCCAGCATTTT.